This T cell receptor beta chain was sequenced for a study of T cells in localized non-small cell lung cancer (TCRdb year 2020). For the wider study: T cell repertoires of 236 early-stage NSCLC patients were analyzed, with tumors being compared against uninvolved tumor-adjacent lungs. All 250 or so NSCLC patients in the cohort were treatment-naive and had localized lung tumors that were resected. Of the NSCLC patients, 120 to 150 were male and approximately 97 were female, and the mean age was roughly 61 years. Findings and caveats that apply to the study as a whole: Since the design was exploratory, TCR variables were selected using unadjusted p-values with no false-discovery rate correction. A median of 57 of the top 100 tumor clones turned up in the paired uninvolved adjacent lung, and approximately 30 of those clones also ranked among the top 100 of that same adjacent lung. Higher blood T cell density associated with longer overall survival, while higher adjacent-lung clonality associated with shorter survival. Because multi-region tumor sequencing was not performed, intratumor heterogeneity could not be ruled out. Uninvolved tumor-adjacent lung showed the highest T cell clonality, higher than tumor, which suggests more focused antigenic responses in the uninvolved tumor-adjacent lung.

At diagnosis, peripheral blood, uninvolved tumor-adjacent lung and tumor were collected and were preserved as a mix of fresh-frozen and FFPE material. For TCR repertoire profiling, the blood samples were analyzed as peripheral blood mononuclear cells. The immunoSEQ Assay was used to sequence TCR beta CDR3 regions from DNA. The published analysis was carried out like this. To compute T cell density, TCR beta template counts were normalized to usable DNA, which was estimated by amplifying housekeeping genes. The preseqR package was used to estimate richness by extrapolating to 400,000 templates for PBMC samples and to 120,000 templates for tissue samples. Clonality was taken to be one minus Pielou's evenness. Tissue-enriched TCRs were identified through differential abundance testing performed on productive amino-acid clonotypes, with a minimum total count of 5 and an alpha of 0.1. The Jaccard Index and the Morisita Overlap Index were used to measure repertoire overlap between compartments. GLIPH grouped TCR beta CDR3s together with public tetramer-defined viral CDR3s, and a viral motif had to include at least three viral sequences and show V-gene enrichment. As stored in TCRdb, this immuneACCESS dataset retains in-frame rearrangements with V and J assigned. A fraction of the clones does not appear; measured against another copy, unresolved V genes explain less than half of the discrepancy, and the remainder lacks a known reason. Clone size and the V and J calls come from that table; the DNA yielded D and trimming. The sample data list 70,000 to 100,000 clones, and under 95% of these were observed just once. The ten largest clones represent roughly 4.3% of the sample.

With regard to this clone: The antigen it recognizes is unknown. Qualities for individual bases were not recorded, and no much larger clone is one base off.

The material sequenced was PBMCs, taken before any cancer treatment. This sequence was found in a woman aged 35-75 years with stage II squamous cell lung carcinoma.

The CDR3 protein: CSVEGGLAQQFF. The DNA sequence is TGCAGCGTTGAAGGAGGCCTGGCGCAGCAGTTCTTC. The rearrangement joined TRBV29-1 to TRBJ2-1, with no confident D gene call. CDR1 is given as SQVTM and CDR2 as ANQGSEA, both from the germline V gene. V loses 1 base of germline sequence and J loses 11 bases, and the interval between the two ends is 12 bases. Spanning cysteine to phenylalanine, the CDR3 consists of 12 amino acids. Only the CDR3 DNA stays, 36 bases, in frame from base 1.